Listed here is a single TCR beta chain. This record comes from a study of cytomegalovirus exposure and HLA in healthy donors. Generated by immunoSEQ multiplex PCR, the TCRdb table keeps only in-frame clones and is missing some. The sample holds about 160,000 clones, over 85% seen once. The origin of this receptor is a man aged 18 to 29 in good health and CMV-seropositive. The sample consisted of PBMCs.

CDR3 nucleotide sequence: TGTGCCAGCAGCTTCGGGACAGGGGGACCAGATACGCAGTATTTT. It translates to CASSFGTGGPDTQYF. The gene calls are TRBV7-3 and TRBJ2-3; the match to TRBD1 covers 11 bases. V was clipped by 3 bases and J by 4 bases; unmatched bases: 3. CDR1 and CDR2 (germline): SGHTA, FQGTGA. The CDR3 is 15 residues long.